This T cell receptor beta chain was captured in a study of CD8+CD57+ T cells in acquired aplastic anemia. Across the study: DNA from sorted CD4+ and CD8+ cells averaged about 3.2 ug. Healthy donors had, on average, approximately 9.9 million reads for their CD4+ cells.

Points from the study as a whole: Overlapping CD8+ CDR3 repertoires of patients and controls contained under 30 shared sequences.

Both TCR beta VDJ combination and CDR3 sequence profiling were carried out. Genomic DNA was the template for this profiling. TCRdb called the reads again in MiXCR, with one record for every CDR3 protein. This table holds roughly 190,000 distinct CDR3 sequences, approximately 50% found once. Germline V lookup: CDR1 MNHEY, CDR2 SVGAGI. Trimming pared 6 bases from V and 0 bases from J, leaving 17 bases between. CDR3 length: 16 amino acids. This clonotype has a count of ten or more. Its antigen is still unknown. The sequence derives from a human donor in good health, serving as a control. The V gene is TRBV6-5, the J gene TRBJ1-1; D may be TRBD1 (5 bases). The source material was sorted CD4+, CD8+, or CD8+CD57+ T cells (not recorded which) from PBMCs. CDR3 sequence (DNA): TGTGCCAGCAGACCGGCTGGTTGGGACTTGAACACTGAAGCTTTCTTT. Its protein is CASRPAGWDLNTEAFF.